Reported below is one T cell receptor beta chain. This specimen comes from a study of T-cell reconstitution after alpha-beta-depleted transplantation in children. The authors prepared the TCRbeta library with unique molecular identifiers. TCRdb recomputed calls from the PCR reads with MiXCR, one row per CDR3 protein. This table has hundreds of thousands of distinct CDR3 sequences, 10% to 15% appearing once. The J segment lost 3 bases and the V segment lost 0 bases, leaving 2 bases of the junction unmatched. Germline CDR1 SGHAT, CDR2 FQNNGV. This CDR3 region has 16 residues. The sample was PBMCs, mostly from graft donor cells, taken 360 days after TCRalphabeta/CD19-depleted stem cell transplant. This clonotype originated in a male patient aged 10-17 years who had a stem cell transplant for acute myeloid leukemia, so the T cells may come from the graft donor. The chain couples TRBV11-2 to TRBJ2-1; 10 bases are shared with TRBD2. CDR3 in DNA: TGTGCCAGCAGCTTAGAGGGACTAGCGAACTACAATGAGCAGTTCTTC. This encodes CASSLEGLANYNEQFF.